This T cell receptor beta chain was recorded in a study of cytomegalovirus exposure and HLA in healthy donors. Looking at the study overall: The Caucasian-associated ancestry cluster held under 90% of a few hundred genotyped donors. Study-level results: A later analysis appeared to link common viral pathogens to several of the most significant clusters. Exclusion applied to some V segments, including TRBV6-2 and TRBV6-3, as they were indistinguishable.

PCR used 60 Vbeta primers and 13 Jbeta primers. Method: immunoSEQ multiplex PCR; TCRdb's copy keeps in-frame clones and lacks some. The table shows 110,000 to 150,000 clones, with approximately 72% occurring only once. The J segment lost 4 bases and the V segment lost 4 bases, leaving 6 bases of the junction unmatched. The germline CDR1 and CDR2 sequences are SGHRS and YFSETQ. This CDR3 spans 14 amino acids. Only a few counts were recorded for this clone. The antigen is unknown. The specimen was PBMCs. The chain combines TRBV5-1 with TRBJ2-3; 7 nucleotides align to TRBD1. This sequence originates from a middle-aged man in good health and CMV-seronegative. The CDR3 reads CASSPDRAPDTQYF. CDR3 DNA sequence: TGCGCCAGCAGCCCCGACAGGGCTCCAGATACGCAGTATTTT.